Shown below are 7 T cell receptor beta chains from a single sample sequenced in a study of T cell responses to AZD1222 COVID-19 vaccine. Profiling relied on immunoSEQ multiplex PCR, and the TCRdb table lists in-frame clones only, not all of them. The repertoire consists of tens of thousands of clones, with around 90% occurring once and the leading ten covering 3.5% to 5%. This sample comprised peripheral blood, obtained on day 0 of MenACWY control vaccination. These receptor sequences come from an adult in good health.

The gene calls are TRBV12-3 or TRBV12-4 and TRBJ2-5; weak D call: TRBD1 (6 bases). The CDR3 sequence is 13 residues long. Trimming took 5 bases from V and 5 from J, leaving 12 bases between them. The CDR3 spells CASSPTGYETQYF. In nucleotides, the CDR3 is TGTGCCAGCAGTCCAACAGGGTACGAGACCCAGTACTTC.

The rearrangement joins TRBV10-1 to TRBJ2-7; no clear D gene. The CDR3 has 14 amino acids. Trimming took off 3 bases at V and 2 bases at J, with 11 bases between the two ends. Germline values: CDR1 WNHNN, CDR2 SYGVQD (reference sequence). In DNA, the CDR3 is TGCGCCAGCAGTGAAGCCCGACGGCCCTACGAGCAGTACTTC. It specifies CASSEARRPYEQYF.

The J gene is TRBJ2-1, the V gene TRBV7-2; TRBD2 aligns across 7 bases. Germline assignment: CDR1 SGHTA and CDR2 FQGNSA. Trimming removed 6 bases from V and 5 bases from J; junction bases left unmatched: 10. This CDR3 comprises 15 residues. DNA of the CDR3: TGTGCCAGCAGACCATGGTCGCTAGCGGACAATGAGCAGTTCTTC. Encoded protein: CASRPWSLADNEQFF.

The chain combines TRBV7-9 with TRBJ1-5; 7 bases line up with TRBD1. Looked up from germline, CDR1 is SEHNR and CDR2 is FQNEAQ (reference sequence). This CDR3 spans 15 amino acids. With 5 bases clipped from V and 6 bases from J, the junction kept 10 bases outside the gene matches. In DNA, the CDR3 is TGTGCCAGCAGCCCAACAGGGGTAGCGGTTCAGCCCCAGCATTTT. Encoded protein: CASSPTGVAVQPQHF. The variable domain in full, completed from reference TRBV7-9 and TRBJ1-5, reads DTGVSQNPRHKITKRGQNVTFRCDPISEHNRLYWYRQTLGQGPEFLTYFQNEAQLEKSRLLSDRFSAERPKGSFSTLEIQRTEQGDSAMYLCASSPTGVAVQPQHFGDGTRLSIL.

The CDR3 reads CASSPPLASDTQYF. The CDR3 region has the DNA TGTGCCAGCTCACCACCGTTGGCGTCAGATACGCAGTATTTT. The chain employs TRBV18 and TRBJ2-3; D gene unclear. V gave up 0 bases and J gave up 4 bases, with 8 bases separating them. This CDR3 is built from 14 residues. Germline CDR1 is KGHSH and CDR2 is LQKENI.

The genes are TRBV3-1 (or the pseudogene TRBV3-2) and TRBJ1-1, with D perhaps TRBD1 (6 bases). Deletions cut 6 bases from V and 5 bases from J, with 13 bases between. The CDR3 length is 13 residues. The germline CDR1 and CDR2 sequences are LGHDT and YNNKEL (reference sequence). CDR3 nucleotide sequence: TGTGCCAGCAGTGGCTCAGGGGAGACTGAAGCTTTCTTT. Amino acid sequence: CASSGSGETEAFF.

The chain links TRBV5-1 to TRBJ2-7; possible D gene TRBD2, 7 bases. The CDR3 has 12 amino acids. V shed 9 bases and J shed 7 bases, with 17 bases lying between them. The V gene's germline CDR1 is SGHRS and CDR2 YFSETQ. The CDR3 bases are TGCGCCATCTGGGGGGGGCAGGAAGAGCAGTACTTC. It translates to CAIWGGQEEQYF.